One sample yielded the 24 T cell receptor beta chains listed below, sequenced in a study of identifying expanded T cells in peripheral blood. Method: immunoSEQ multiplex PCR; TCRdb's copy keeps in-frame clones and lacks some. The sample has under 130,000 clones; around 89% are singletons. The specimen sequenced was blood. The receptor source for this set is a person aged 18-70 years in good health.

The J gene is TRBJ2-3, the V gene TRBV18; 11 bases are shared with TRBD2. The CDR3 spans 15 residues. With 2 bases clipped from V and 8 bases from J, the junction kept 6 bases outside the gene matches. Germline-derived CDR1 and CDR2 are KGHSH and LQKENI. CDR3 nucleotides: TGTGCCAGCTCACCATTAGCGGGGGGGCAAGGTACGCAGTATTTT. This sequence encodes CASSPLAGGQGTQYF. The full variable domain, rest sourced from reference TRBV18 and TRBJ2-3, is NAGVMQNPRHLVRRRGQEARLRCSPMKGHSHVYWYRQLPEEGLKFMVYLQKENIIDESGMPKERFSAEFPKEGPSILRIQQVVRGDSAAYFCASSPLAGGQGTQYFGPGTRLTVL.

The CDR3 nucleotides read TGTGCCAGCTCACGACAGGGGACTGCCGGCCAGCCCCAGCATTTT. Translation: CASSRQGTAGQPQHF. This chain connects TRBV18 to TRBJ1-5; 8 nucleotides line up with TRBD1. V lost 4 bases, J lost 7 bases, and 9 bases stayed unmatched. This CDR3 contains 15 residues. The germline gives CDR1 KGHSH, CDR2 LQKENI.

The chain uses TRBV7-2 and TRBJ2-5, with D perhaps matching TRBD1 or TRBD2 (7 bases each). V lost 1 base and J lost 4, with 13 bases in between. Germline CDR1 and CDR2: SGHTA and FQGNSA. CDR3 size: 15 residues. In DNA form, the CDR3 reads TGTGCCAGCAGCTTAGATACAGGGGAGGGAGAGACCCAGTACTTC. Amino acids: CASSLDTGEGETQYF. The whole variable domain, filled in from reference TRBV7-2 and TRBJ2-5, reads GAGVSQSPSNKVTEKGKDVELRCDPISGHTALYWYRQSLGQGLEFLIYFQGNSAPDKSGLPSDRFSAERTGGSVSTLTIQRTQQEDSAVYLCASSLDTGEGETQYFGPGTRLLVL.

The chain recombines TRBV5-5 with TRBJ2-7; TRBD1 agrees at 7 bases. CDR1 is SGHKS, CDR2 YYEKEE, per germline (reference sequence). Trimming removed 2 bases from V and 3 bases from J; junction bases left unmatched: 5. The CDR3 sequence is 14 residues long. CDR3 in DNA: TGTGCCAGCAGCTTATACGCAGGGGGCTACGAGCAGTACTTC. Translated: CASSLYAGGYEQYF.

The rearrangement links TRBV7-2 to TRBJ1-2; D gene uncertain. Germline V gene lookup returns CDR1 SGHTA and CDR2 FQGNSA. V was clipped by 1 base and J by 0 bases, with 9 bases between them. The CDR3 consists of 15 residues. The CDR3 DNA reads TGTGCCAGCAGCTTAGGGGCCGGGGCTAACTATGGCTACACCTTC. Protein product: CASSLGAGANYGYTF.

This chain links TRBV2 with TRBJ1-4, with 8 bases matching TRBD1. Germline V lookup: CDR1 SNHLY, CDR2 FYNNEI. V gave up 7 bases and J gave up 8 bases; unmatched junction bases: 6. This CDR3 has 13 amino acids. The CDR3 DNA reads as TGTGCCAGCAACAGGGGGAAGGAAGAAAAACTGTTTTTT. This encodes CASNRGKEEKLFF.

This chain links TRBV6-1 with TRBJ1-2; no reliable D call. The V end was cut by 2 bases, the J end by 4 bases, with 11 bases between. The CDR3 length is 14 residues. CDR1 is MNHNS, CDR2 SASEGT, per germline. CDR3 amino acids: CASSEFEEIYGYTF. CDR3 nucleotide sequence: TGTGCCAGCAGTGAATTTGAGGAGATCTATGGCTACACCTTC.

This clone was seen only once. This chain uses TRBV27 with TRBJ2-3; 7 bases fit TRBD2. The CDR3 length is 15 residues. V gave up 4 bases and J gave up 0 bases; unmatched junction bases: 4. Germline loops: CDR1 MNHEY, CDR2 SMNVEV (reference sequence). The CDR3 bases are TGTGCCAGCAGTTGGGGGGGAGGGAGCACAGATACGCAGTATTTT. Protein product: CASSWGGGSTDTQYF.

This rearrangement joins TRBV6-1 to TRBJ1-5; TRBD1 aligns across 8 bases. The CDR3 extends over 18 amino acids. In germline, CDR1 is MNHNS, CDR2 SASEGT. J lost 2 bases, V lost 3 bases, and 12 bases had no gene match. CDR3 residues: CASSDGGWGTGRNQPQHF. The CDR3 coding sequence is TGTGCCAGCAGTGATGGAGGTTGGGGGACAGGACGCAATCAGCCCCAGCATTTT.

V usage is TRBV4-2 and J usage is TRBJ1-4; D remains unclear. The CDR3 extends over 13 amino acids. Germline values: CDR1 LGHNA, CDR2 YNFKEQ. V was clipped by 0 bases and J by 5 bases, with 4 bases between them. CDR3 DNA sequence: TGTGCCAGCAGCCAAGAGTTCAATGAAAAACTGTTTTTT. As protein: CASSQEFNEKLFF.

CDR3: CASSRAGYGYTF. The CDR3 nucleotides are TGTGCCAGCAGCCGGGCGGGCTATGGCTACACCTTC. The chain links TRBV14 to TRBJ1-2; D call uncertain. Trimming left V 4 bases short and J 4 bases short, with 7 bases between. The CDR3 length is 12 residues. The germline CDR1 and CDR2 sequences are SGHDN and FVKESK.

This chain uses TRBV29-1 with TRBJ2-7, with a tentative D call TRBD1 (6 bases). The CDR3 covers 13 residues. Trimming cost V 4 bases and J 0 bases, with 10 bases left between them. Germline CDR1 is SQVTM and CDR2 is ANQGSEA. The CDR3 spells CSVGSGVSYEQYF. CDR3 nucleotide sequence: TGCAGCGTTGGGTCAGGGGTCTCCTACGAGCAGTACTTC.

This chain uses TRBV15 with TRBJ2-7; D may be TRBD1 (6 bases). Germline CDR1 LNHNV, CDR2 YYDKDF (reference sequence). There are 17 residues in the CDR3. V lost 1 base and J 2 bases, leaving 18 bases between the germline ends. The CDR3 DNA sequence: TGTGCCACCAGCAGAGTCGCAGATGAGGGGGAGACCTACGAGCAGTACTTC. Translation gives CATSRVADEGETYEQYF.

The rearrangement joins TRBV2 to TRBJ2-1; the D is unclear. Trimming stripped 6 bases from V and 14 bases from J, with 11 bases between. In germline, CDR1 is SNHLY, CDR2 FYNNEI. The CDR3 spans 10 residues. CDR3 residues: CASRQTYEFF. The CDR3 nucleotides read TGTGCCAGCAGACAGACCTACGAGTTCTTC.

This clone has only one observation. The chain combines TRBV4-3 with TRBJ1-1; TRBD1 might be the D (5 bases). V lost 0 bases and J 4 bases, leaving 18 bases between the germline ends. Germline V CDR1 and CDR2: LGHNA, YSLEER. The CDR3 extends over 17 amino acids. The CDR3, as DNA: TGCGCCAGCAGCCAAGAAGGAATCGGGGCAGTAAGCACTGAAGCTTTCTTT. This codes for CASSQEGIGAVSTEAFF.

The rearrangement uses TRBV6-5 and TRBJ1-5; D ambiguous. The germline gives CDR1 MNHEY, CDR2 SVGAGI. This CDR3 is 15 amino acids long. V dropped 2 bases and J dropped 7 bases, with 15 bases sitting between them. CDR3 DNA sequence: TGTGCCAGCAGTTACGGAGGACCTGGAAGACAGCCCCAGCATTTT. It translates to CASSYGGPGRQPQHF.

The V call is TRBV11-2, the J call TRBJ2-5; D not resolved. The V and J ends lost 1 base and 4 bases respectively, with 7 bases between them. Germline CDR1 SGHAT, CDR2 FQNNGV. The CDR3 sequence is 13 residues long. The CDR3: CASSLGGGETQYF. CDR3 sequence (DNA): TGTGCCAGCAGCTTAGGCGGTGGAGAGACCCAGTACTTC.

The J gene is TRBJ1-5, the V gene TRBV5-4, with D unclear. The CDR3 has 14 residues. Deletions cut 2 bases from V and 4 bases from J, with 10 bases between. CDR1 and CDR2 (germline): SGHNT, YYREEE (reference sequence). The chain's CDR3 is CASSFGGSNQPQHF. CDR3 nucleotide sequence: TGTGCCAGCAGCTTTGGAGGGAGTAATCAGCCCCAGCATTTT.

The CDR3 sequence is CASSSWWGGQPQHF. CDR3 sequence (DNA): TGTGCCAGCAGCTCCTGGTGGGGAGGGCAGCCCCAGCATTTT. This chain connects TRBV5-6 to TRBJ1-5; D unclear. This CDR3 region has 14 residues. The germline V gene has CDR1 SGHDT and CDR2 YYEEEE. Trimming pared 3 bases from V and 7 bases from J, leaving 14 bases between.

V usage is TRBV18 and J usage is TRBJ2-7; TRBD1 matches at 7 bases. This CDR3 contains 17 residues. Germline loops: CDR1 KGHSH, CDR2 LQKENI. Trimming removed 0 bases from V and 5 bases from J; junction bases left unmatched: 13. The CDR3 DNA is TGTGCCAGCTCACCACCGAACAGGGGTGAATCTCGAGACGAGCAGTACTTC. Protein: CASSPPNRGESRDEQYF.

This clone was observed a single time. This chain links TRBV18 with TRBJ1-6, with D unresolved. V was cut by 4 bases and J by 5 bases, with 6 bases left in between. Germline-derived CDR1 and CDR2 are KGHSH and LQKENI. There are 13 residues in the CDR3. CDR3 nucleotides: TGTGCCAGCTCACTGTCACATAATTCACCCCTCCACTTT. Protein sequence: CASSLSHNSPLHF.

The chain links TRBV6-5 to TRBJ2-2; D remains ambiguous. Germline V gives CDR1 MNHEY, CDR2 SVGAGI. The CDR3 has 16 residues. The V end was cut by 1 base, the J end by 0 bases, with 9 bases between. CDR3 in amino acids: CASSYFGVSNTGELFF. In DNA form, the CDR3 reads TGTGCCAGCAGTTACTTTGGGGTCTCGAACACCGGGGAGCTGTTTTTT.

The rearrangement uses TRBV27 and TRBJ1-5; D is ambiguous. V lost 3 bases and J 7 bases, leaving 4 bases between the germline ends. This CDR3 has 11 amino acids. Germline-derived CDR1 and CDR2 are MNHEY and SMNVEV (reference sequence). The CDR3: CASSLAQPQHF. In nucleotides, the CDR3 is TGTGCCAGCAGTTTGGCGCAGCCCCAGCATTTT.

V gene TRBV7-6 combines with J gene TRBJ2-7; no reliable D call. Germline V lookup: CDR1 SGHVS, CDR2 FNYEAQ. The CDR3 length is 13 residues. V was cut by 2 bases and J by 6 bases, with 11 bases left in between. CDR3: CASSLNNRGEQYF. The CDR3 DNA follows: TGTGCCAGCAGCTTAAATAACAGAGGCGAGCAGTACTTC.